These 7 T cell receptor beta chains originate from one sample sequenced in a study of blood T cell repertoires in COVID-19. Assay used: immunoSEQ multiplex PCR; TCRdb lists only in-frame clones, some missing. The data show fewer than 350,000 clones, about 87% seen once. Sequenced input: peripheral blood. These receptors originate from a woman in her twenties or thirties with COVID-19, enrolled during active disease.

This chain links TRBV7-2 with TRBJ2-5; no firm D call. Trimming cost V 1 base and J 4 bases, with 10 bases left between them. The length of the CDR3 is 14 residues. Germline CDR1 reads SGHTA; CDR2 reads FQGNSA. The CDR3 DNA sequence: TGTGCCAGCAGCTTAGTCGGTTGGGCAGAGACCCAGTACTTC. Amino acid sequence: CASSLVGWAETQYF.

The chain has TRBV11-2 and TRBJ1-4, with D perhaps TRBD1 (5 bases). The CDR3 sequence is 16 residues long. Germline V gene lookup returns CDR1 SGHAT and CDR2 FQNNGV. V shed 4 bases and J shed 4 bases, with 16 bases lying between them. The CDR3 nucleotides are TGTGCCAGCAGCTCCGGAGACAGCCTAAATAATGAAAAACTGTTTTTT. Protein: CASSSGDSLNNEKLFF.

In its sample, this clone was seen once. Other DNA sequences within the sample encode an identical CDR3. The rearrangement uses TRBV27 and TRBJ1-2; 8 nucleotides align to TRBD1. Trimming cost V 5 bases and J 5 bases; bases outside gene matches: 4. This CDR3 is 13 amino acids long. Germline V CDR1 and CDR2: MNHEY, SMNVEV (reference sequence). The CDR3 region is CASSPDRGYGYTF. CDR3 sequence (DNA): TGTGCCAGCAGTCCAGACAGGGGTTATGGCTACACCTTC.

This chain uses TRBV11-3 with TRBJ2-1; TRBD2 matches at 10 bases. Germline trimming cut 4 bases from V and 8 bases from J; bases unmatched to any gene: 8. From germline, CDR1 is SGHNT and CDR2 YENEEA. The CDR3 spans 15 residues. The CDR3 here is CASSYTSGAGDEQFF. CDR3 nucleotide sequence: TGTGCCAGCAGCTACACTAGCGGGGCCGGGGATGAGCAGTTCTTC.

This clone has just a few counts. The CDR3 sequence: CASSSSLTRSTDTQYF. CDR3 nucleotides: TGCGCCAGCAGCTCCTCCTTGACTAGGTCCACAGATACGCAGTATTTT. This sequence joins TRBV5-1 and TRBJ2-3; weak D call: TRBD2 (6 bases). Germline-derived CDR1 and CDR2 are SGHRS and YFSETQ. Trimming left V 3 bases short and J 2 bases short, with 16 bases between. The CDR3 runs to 16 residues.

This clone was recorded once. At the DNA level, this CDR3 is encoded by other sequences in the same sample as well. In DNA form, the CDR3 reads TGCGCCAGCAGCTTGACTAGCGGGAACACCGGGGAGCTGTTTTTT. It yields the protein CASSLTSGNTGELFF. The gene calls are TRBV5-1 and TRBJ2-2; TRBD2 matches 8 bases. The length of the CDR3 is 15 residues. Germline-derived CDR1 and CDR2 are SGHRS and YFSETQ. J gave up 1 base and V 1 base, and 0 bases lay outside the gene matches. The full variable domain, completed using reference TRBV5-1 and TRBJ2-2, is KAGVTQTPRYLIKTRGQQVTLSCSPISGHRSVSWYQQTPGQGLQFLFEYFSETQRNKGNFPGRFSGRQFSNSRSEMNVSTLELGDSALYLCASSLTSGNTGELFFGEGSRLTVL.

The chain links TRBV7-6 to TRBJ1-5; 11 bases are a match to TRBD1. The CDR3 has 15 residues. Germline loops: CDR1 SGHVS, CDR2 FNYEAQ. V gave up 5 bases and J gave up 6 bases; unmatched junction bases: 6. The CDR3 loop reads CASSQGQGAIQPQHF. Here the CDR3 DNA reads TGTGCCAGCAGCCAAGGACAGGGGGCGATTCAGCCCCAGCATTTT.